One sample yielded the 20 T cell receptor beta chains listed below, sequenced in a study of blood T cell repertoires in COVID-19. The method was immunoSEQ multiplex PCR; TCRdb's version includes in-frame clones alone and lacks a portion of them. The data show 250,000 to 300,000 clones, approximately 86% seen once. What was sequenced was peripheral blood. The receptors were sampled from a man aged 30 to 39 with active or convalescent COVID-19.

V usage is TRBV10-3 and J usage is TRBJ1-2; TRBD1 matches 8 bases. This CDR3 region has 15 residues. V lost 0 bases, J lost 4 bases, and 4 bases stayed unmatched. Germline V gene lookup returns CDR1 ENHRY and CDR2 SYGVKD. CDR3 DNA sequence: TGTGCCATCAGTGAGTCACAGGGGGTCTTCTATGGCTACACCTTC. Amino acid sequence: CAISESQGVFYGYTF.

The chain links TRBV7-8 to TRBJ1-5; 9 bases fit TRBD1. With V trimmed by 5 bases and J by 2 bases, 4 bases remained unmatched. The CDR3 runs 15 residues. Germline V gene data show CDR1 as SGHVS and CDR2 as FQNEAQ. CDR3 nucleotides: TGTGCCAGCAGCGCGAGGACAGGGGGCAATCAGCCCCAGCATTTT. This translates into CASSARTGGNQPQHF.

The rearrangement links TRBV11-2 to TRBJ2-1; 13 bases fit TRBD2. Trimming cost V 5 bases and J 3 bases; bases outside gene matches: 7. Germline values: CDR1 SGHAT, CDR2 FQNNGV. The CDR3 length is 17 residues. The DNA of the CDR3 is TGTGCCAGCAGCCTGGGGACTAGCGGGGATAGCTACAATGAGCAGTTCTTC. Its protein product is CASSLGTSGDSYNEQFF. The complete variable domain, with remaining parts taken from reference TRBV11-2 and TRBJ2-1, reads EAGVAQSPRYKIIEKRQSVAFWCNPISGHATLYWYQQILGQGPKLLIQFQNNGVVDDSQLPKDRFSAERLKGVDSTLKIQPAKLEDSAVYLCASSLGTSGDSYNEQFFGPGTRLTVL.

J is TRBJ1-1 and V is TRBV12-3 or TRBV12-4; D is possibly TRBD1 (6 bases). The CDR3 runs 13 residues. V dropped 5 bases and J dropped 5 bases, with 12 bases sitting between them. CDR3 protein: CASSKTGWTEAFF. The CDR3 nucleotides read TGTGCCAGCAGTAAAACAGGGTGGACTGAAGCTTTCTTT.

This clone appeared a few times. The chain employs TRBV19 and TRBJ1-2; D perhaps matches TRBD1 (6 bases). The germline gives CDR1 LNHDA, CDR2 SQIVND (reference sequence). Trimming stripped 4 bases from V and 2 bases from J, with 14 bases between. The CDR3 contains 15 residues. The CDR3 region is CASSTRQVTNYGYTF. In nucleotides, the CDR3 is TGTGCCAGTAGTACCCGACAGGTGACGAACTATGGCTACACCTTC.

CDR3: CASSIDLESADTQYF. DNA for the CDR3: TGTGCCAGTAGTATAGATCTGGAAAGCGCAGATACGCAGTATTTT. V usage is TRBV19 and J usage is TRBJ2-3; D unresolved. The length of the CDR3 is 15 residues. CDR1 and CDR2 from the germline V gene are LNHDA and SQIVND (reference sequence). V lost 0 bases, J lost 4 bases, and 11 bases lay in between.

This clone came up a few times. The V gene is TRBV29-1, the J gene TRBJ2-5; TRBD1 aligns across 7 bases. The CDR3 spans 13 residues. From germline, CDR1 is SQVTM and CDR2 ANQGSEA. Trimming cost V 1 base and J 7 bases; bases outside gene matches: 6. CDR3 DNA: TGCAGCGTTGAAGTAGGGGGCGGAGGGACCCAGTACTTC. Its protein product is CSVEVGGGGTQYF.

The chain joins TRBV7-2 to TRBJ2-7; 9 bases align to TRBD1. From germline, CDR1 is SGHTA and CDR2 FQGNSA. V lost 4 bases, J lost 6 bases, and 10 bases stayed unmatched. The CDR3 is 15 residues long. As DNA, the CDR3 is TGTGCCAGCAGCTCCCTCCCCGGGACAGGGACCGAGCAGTACTTC. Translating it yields CASSSLPGTGTEQYF.

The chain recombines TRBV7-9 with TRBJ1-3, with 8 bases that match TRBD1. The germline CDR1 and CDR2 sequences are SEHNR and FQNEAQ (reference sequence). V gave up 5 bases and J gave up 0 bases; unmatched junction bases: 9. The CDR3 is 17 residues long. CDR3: CASSDSGQGSSGNTIYF. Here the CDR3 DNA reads TGTGCCAGCAGCGATTCCGGACAGGGTTCCTCTGGAAACACCATATATTTT.

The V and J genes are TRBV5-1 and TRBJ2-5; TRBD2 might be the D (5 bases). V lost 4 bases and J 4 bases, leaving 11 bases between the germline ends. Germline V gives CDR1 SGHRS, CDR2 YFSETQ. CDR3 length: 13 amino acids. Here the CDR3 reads CASSVIRGETQYF. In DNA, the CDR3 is TGCGCCAGCAGCGTAATTCGGGGAGAGACCCAGTACTTC. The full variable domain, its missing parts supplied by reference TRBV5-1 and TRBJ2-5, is KAGVTQTPRYLIKTRGQQVTLSCSPISGHRSVSWYQQTPGQGLQFLFEYFSETQRNKGNFPGRFSGRQFSNSRSEMNVSTLELGDSALYLCASSVIRGETQYFGPGTRLLVL.

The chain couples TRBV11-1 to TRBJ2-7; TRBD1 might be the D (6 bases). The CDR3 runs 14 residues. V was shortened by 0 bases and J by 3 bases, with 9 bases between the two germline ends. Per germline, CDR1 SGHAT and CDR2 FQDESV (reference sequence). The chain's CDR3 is CASSLAGQSYEQYF. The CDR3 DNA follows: TGTGCCAGCAGCTTAGCTGGACAGAGCTACGAGCAGTACTTC.

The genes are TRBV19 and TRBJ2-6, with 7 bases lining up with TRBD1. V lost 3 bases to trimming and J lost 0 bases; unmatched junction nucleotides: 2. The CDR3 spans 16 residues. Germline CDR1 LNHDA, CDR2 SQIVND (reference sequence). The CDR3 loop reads CASSIRDSSGANVLTF. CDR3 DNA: TGTGCCAGTAGTATTCGGGACAGCTCTGGGGCCAACGTCCTGACTTTC.

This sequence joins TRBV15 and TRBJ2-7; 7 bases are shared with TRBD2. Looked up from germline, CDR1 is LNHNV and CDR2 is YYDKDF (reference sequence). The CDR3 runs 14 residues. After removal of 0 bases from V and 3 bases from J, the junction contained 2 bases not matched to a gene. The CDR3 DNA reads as TGTGCCACCAGCAGAGACGGGGGGTACTACGAGCAGTACTTC. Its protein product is CATSRDGGYYEQYF.

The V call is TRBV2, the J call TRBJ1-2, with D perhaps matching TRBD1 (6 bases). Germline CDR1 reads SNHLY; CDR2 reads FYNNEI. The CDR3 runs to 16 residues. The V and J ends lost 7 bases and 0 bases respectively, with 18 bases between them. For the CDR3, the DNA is TGTGCCAGCACCCCCGGGACAACAATCCCTAACTATGGCTACACCTTC. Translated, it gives CASTPGTTIPNYGYTF.

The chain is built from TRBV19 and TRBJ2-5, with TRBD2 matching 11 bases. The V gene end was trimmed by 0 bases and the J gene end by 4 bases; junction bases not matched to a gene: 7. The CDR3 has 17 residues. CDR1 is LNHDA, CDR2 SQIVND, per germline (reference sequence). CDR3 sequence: CASSIDYSGGAVETQYF. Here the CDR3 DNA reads TGTGCCAGTAGTATAGACTATAGCGGGGGGGCTGTAGAGACCCAGTACTTC.

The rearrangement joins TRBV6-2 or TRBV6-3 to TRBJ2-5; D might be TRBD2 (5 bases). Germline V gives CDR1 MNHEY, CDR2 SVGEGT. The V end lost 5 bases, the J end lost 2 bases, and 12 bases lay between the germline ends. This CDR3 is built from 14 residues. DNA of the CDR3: TGTGCCAGCAGTCCCGGGGTAGCACAAGAGACCCAGTACTTC. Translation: CASSPGVAQETQYF.

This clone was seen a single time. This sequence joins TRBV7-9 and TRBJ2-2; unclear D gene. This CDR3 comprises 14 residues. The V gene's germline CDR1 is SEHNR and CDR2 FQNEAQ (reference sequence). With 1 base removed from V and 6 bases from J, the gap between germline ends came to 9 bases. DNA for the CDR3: TGTGCCAGCAGCTTAGATCTCGTTTCCGGGGAGCTGTTTTTT. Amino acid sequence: CASSLDLVSGELFF.

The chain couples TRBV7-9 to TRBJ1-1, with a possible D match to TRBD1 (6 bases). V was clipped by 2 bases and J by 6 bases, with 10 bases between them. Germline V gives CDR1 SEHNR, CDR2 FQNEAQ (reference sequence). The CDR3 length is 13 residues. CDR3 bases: TGTGCCAGCAGCTTAACAGGGAGCCCTGAAGCTTTCTTT. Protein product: CASSLTGSPEAFF.

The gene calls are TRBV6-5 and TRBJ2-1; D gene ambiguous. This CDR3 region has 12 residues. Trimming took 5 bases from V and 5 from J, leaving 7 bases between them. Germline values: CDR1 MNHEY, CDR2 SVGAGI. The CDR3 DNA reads TGTGCCAGCAGTCAGATCAACAATGAGCAGTTCTTC. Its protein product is CASSQINNEQFF.

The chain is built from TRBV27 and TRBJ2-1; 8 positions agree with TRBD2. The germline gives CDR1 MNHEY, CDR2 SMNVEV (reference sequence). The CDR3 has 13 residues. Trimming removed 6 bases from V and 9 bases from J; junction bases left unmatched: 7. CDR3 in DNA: TGTGCCAGCAGAGAGGTTAGCGGGGCTGAGCAGTTCTTC. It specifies CASREVSGAEQFF.